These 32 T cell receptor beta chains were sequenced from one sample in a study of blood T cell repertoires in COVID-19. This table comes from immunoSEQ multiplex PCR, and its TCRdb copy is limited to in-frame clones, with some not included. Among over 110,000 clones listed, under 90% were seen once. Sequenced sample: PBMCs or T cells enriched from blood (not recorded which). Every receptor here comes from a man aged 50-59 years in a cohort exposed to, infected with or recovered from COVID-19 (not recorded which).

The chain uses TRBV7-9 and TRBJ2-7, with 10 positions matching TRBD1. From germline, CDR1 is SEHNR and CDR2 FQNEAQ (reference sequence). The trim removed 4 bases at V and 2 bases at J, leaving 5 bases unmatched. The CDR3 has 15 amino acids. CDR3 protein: CASSSGGQGAYEQYF. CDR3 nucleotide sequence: TGTGCCAGCAGCTCCGGCGGACAGGGGGCCTACGAGCAGTACTTC.

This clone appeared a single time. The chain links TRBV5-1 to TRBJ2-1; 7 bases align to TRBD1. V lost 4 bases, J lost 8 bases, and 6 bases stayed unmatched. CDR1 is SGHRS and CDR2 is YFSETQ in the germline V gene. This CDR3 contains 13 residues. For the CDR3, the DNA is TGCGCCAGCAGCCTCCACAGGGGCGATGAGCAGTTCTTC. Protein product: CASSLHRGDEQFF.

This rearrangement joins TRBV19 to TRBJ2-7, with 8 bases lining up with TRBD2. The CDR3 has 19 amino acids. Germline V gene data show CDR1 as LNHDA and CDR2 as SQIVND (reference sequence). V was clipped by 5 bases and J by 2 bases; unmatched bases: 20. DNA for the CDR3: TGTGCCAGTAGTTTTCAAGGACTAGCAGGGCAAACACATCCCTACGAGCAGTACTTC. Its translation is CASSFQGLAGQTHPYEQYF.

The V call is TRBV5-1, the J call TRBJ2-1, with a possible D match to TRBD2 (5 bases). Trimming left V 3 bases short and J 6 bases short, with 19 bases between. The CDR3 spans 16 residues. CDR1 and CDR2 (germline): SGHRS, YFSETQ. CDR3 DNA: TGCGCCAGCAGCTACTACCGGGGTACAACCGCCAATGAGCAGTTCTTC. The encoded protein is CASSYYRGTTANEQFF.

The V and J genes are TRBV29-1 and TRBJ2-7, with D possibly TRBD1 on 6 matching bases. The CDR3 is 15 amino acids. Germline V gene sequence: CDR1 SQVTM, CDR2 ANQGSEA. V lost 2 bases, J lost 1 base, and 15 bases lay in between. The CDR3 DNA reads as TGCAGCGTTGAACGACAGGACACCCCTTCCTACGAGCAGTACTTC. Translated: CSVERQDTPSYEQYF.

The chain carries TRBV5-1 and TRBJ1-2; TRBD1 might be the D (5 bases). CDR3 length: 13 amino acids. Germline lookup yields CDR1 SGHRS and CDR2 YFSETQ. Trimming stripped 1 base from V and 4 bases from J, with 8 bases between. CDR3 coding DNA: TGCGCCAGCAGCTTGTCGGGGGGCTATGGCTACACCTTC. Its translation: CASSLSGGYGYTF.

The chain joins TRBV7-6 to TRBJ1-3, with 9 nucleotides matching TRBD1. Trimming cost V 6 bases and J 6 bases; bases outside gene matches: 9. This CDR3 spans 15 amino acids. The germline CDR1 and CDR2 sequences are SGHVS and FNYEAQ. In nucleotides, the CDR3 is TGTGCCAGCAGTCGTCACAGGGGGCACGAAAACACCATATATTTT. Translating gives CASSRHRGHENTIYF.

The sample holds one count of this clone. CDR3 nucleotides: TGTGCCAGCAGCGCCGGGACTAGCTGGGGGAATGAGCAGTTCTTC. Translated: CASSAGTSWGNEQFF. This chain links TRBV6-5 with TRBJ2-1; 9 bases fit TRBD2. This CDR3 comprises 15 residues. CDR1 is MNHEY and CDR2 is SVGAGI in the germline V gene. Trimming took 6 bases from V and 7 from J; bases not matched to a gene: 10.

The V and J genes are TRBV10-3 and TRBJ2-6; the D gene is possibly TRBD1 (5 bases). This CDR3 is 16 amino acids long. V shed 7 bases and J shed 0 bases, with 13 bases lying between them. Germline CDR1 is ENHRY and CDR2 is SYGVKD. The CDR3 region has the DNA TGTGCCATCAAGGACACCTCGAGCTCTGGGGCCAACGTCCTGACTTTC. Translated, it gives CAIKDTSSSGANVLTF.

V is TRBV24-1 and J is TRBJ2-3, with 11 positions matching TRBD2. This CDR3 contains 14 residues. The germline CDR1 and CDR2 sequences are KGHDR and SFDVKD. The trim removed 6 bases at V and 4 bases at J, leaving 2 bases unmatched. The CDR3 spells CATSLAGGSDTQYF. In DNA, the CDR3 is TGTGCCACCAGTCTAGCGGGAGGTTCAGATACGCAGTATTTT.

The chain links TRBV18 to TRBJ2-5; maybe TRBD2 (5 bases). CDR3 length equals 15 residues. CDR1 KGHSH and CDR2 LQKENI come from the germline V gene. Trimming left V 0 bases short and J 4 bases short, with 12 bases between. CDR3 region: CASSPPWTEGETQYF. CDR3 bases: TGTGCCAGCTCACCACCGTGGACCGAGGGAGAGACCCAGTACTTC.

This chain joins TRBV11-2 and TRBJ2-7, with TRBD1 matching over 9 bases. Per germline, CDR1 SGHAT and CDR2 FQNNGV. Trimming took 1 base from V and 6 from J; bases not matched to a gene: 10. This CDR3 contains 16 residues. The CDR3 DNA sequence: TGTGCCAGCAGCTTAGGGCCCGGGACAGGGTTCCGCGAGCAGTACTTC. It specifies CASSLGPGTGFREQYF.

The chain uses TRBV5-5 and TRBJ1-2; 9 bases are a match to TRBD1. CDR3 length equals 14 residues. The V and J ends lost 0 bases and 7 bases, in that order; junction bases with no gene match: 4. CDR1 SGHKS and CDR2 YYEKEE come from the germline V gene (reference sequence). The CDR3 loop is CASSLEGQGFGYTF. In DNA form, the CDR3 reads TGTGCCAGCAGCTTGGAGGGACAGGGCTTTGGCTACACCTTC.

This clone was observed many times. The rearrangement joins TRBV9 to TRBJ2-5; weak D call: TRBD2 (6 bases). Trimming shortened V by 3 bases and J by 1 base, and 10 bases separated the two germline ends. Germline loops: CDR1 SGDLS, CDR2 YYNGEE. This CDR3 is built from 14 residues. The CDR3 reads CASSEDGSQETQYF. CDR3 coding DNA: TGTGCCAGCAGCGAGGACGGGAGCCAAGAGACCCAGTACTTC. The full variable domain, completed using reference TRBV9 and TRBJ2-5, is DSGVTQTPKHLITATGQRVTLRCSPRSGDLSVYWYQQSLDQGLQFLIQYYNGEERAKGNILERFSAQQFPDLHSELNLSSLELGDSALYFCASSEDGSQETQYFGPGTRLLVL.

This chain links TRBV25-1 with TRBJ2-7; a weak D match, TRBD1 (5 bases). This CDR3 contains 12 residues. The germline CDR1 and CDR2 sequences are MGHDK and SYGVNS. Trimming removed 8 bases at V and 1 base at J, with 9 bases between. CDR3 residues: CASGHNSYEQYF. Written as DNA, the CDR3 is TGTGCCAGCGGACACAATTCCTACGAGCAGTACTTC.

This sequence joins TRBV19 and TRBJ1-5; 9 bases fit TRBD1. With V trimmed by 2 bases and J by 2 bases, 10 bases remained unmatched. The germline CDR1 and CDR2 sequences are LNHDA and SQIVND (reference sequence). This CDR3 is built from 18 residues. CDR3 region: CASSILPGQGGGNQPQHF. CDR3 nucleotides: TGTGCCAGTAGTATACTCCCGGGACAGGGTGGGGGCAATCAGCCCCAGCATTTT. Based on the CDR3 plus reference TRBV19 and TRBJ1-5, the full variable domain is DGGITQSPKYLFRKEGQNVTLSCEQNLNHDAMYWYRQDPGQGLRLIYYSQIVNDFQKGDIAEGYSVSREKKESFPLTVTSAQKNPTAFYLCASSILPGQGGGNQPQHFGDGTRLSIL.

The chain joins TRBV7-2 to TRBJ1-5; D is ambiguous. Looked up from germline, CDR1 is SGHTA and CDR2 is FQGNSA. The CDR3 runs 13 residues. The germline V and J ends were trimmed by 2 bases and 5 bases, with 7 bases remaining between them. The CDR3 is CASSLRGDQPQHF. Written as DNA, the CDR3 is TGTGCCAGCAGCTTAAGAGGAGATCAGCCCCAGCATTTT.

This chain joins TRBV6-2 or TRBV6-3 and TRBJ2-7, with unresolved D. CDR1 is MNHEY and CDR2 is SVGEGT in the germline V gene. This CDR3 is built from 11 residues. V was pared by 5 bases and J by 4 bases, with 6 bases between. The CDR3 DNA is TGTGCCAGCAGTCGACAATACGAGCAGTACTTC. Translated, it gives CASSRQYEQYF.

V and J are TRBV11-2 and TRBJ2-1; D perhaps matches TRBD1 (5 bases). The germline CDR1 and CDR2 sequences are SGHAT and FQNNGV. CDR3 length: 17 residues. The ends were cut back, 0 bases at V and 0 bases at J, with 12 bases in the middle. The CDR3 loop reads CASSLDSWGSSYNEQFF. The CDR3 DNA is TGTGCCAGCAGCTTAGATTCTTGGGGCAGCTCCTACAATGAGCAGTTCTTC.

This CDR3 reads CSASYGLAGSNEQFF. CDR3 sequence (DNA): TGCAGTGCTAGTTATGGACTAGCGGGATCAAATGAGCAGTTCTTC. The V and J genes are TRBV20-1 and TRBJ2-1; 12 nucleotides line up with TRBD2. The CDR3 length is 15 residues. V dropped 3 bases and J dropped 7; count of bases not matched to a gene: 7. Per germline, CDR1 DFQATT and CDR2 SNEGSKA (reference sequence).

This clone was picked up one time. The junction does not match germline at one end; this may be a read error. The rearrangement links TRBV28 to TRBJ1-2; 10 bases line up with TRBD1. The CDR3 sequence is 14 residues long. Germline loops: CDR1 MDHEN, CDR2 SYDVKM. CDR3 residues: CASSGTGTGARIAF. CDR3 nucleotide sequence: TGTGCCAGCAGTGGGACCGGGACAGGGGCTCGCATAGCCTTC.

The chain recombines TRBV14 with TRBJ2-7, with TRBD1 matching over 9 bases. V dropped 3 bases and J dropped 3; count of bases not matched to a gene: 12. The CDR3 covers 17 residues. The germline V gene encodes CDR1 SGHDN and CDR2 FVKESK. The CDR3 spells CASSQILGQGPYYEQYF. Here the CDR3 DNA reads TGTGCCAGCAGCCAGATTCTTGGACAGGGGCCTTACTACGAGCAGTACTTC.

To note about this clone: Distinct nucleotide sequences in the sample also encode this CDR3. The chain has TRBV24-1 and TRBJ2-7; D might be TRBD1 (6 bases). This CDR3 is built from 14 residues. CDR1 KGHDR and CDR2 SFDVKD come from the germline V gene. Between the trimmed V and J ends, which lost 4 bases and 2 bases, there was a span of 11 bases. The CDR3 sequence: CATSDPGQPYEQYF. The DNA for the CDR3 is TGTGCCACCAGTGACCCCGGACAGCCCTACGAGCAGTACTTC.

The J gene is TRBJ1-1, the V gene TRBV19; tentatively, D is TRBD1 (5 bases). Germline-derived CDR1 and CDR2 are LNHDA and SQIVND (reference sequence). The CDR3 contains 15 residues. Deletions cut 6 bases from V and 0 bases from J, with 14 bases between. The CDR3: CASRGGPGMNTEAFF. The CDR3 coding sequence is TGTGCCAGTAGGGGAGGCCCAGGGATGAACACTGAAGCTTTCTTT.

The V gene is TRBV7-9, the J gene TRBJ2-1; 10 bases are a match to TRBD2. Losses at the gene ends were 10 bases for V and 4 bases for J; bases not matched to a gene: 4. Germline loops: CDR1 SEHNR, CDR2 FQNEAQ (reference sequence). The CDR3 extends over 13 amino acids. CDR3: CATSGGAYNEQFF. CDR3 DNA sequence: TGTGCCACGAGCGGGGGGGCATACAATGAGCAGTTCTTC.

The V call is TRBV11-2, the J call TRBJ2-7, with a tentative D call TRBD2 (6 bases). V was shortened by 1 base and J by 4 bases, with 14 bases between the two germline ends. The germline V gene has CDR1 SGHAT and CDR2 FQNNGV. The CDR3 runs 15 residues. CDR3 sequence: CASSLAEVAVYEQYF. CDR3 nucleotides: TGTGCCAGCAGCTTAGCGGAGGTAGCGGTATACGAGCAGTACTTC.

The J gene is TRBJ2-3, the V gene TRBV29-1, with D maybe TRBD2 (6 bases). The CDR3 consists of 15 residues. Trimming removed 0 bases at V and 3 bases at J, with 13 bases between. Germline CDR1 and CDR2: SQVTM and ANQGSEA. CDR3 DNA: TGCAGCGTTGAAGAGGGGGGAATACGGACAGATACGCAGTATTTT. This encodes CSVEEGGIRTDTQYF.

CDR3 sequence: CASSTPRTTMGQETQYF. The CDR3 nucleotides are TGTGCCAGCAGCACTCCGCGGACTACCATGGGACAAGAGACCCAGTACTTC. The chain links TRBV11-2 to TRBJ2-5; perhaps TRBD2 as D (6 bases). V shed 5 bases and J shed 2 bases, with 21 bases lying between them. The germline V gene has CDR1 SGHAT and CDR2 FQNNGV. This CDR3 has 17 amino acids.

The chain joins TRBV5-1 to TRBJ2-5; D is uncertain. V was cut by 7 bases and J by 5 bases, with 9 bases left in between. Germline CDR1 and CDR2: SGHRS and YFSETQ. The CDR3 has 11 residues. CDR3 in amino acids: CASALKETQYF. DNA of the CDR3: TGCGCCAGCGCGTTGAAGGAGACCCAGTACTTC.

CDR3 in amino acids: CASSTYGWTDTQYF. Written as DNA, the CDR3 is TGTGCCAGCAGTACTTACGGTTGGACAGATACGCAGTATTTT. The chain carries TRBV27 and TRBJ2-3; D is unresolved. This CDR3 is 14 amino acids long. Trimming left V 5 bases short and J 3 bases short, with 12 bases between. CDR1 MNHEY and CDR2 SMNVEV come from the germline V gene (reference sequence).

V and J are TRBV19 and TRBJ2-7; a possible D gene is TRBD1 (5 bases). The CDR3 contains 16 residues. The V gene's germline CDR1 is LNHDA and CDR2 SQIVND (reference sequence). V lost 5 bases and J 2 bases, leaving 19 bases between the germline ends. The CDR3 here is CASSPRPLQVTYEQYF. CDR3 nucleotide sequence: TGTGCCAGTAGTCCCCGCCCGCTACAGGTGACCTACGAGCAGTACTTC.

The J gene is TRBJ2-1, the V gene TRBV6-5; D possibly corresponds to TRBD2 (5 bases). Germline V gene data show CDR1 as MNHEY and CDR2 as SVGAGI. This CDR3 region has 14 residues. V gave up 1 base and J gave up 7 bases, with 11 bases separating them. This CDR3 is CASSYFTGWNEQFF. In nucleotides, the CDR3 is TGTGCCAGCAGTTACTTTACGGGGTGGAATGAGCAGTTCTTC.